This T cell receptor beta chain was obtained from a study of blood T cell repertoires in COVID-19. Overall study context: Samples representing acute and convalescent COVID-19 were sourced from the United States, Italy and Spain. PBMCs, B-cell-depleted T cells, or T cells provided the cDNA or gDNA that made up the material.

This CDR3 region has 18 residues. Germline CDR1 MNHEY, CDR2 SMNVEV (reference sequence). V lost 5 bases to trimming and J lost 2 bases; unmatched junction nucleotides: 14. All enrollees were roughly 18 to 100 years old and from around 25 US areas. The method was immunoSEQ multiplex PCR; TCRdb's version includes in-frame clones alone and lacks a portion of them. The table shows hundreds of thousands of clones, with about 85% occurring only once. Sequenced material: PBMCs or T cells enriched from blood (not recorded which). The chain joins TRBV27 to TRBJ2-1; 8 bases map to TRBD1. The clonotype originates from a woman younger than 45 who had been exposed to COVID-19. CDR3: CASSPLPRTGNPYNEQFF. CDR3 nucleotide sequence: TGTGCCAGCAGTCCCTTACCCCGGACAGGGAACCCCTACAATGAGCAGTTCTTC.